This entry lists 4 T cell receptor beta chains sequenced from one sample in a study of cytomegalovirus exposure and HLA in healthy donors. The primer mix had 60 Vbeta and 13 Jbeta primers. Generated by immunoSEQ multiplex PCR, the TCRdb table keeps only in-frame clones and is missing some. In the table there are some 150,000 clones, roughly 85% of which are singletons. What was sequenced was PBMCs. These TCRs come from a woman in her twenties or thirties in good health and CMV-seronegative.

CDR3 amino acids: CASSQTGPGSSGNTIYF. Written as DNA, the CDR3 is TGCGCCAGCAGCCAGACCGGGCCTGGGAGCTCTGGAAACACCATATATTTT. The V gene is TRBV4-1, the J gene TRBJ1-3; no firm D call. Germline CDR1 is MGHRA and CDR2 is YSYEKL. The CDR3 runs 17 residues. With 3 bases removed from V and 0 bases from J, the gap between germline ends came to 15 bases.

CDR3 loop: CSVEEDSYQPQHF. CDR3 DNA sequence: TGCAGCGTTGAAGAGGACAGCTATCAGCCCCAGCATTTT. The J gene is TRBJ1-5, the V gene TRBV29-1, with a weak D call TRBD1 (6 bases). The V end was cut by 0 bases, the J end by 5 bases, with 8 bases between. Germline V CDR1 and CDR2: SQVTM, ANQGSEA. This CDR3 is 13 amino acids long.

This clone was counted a few times. CDR3 DNA sequence: TGTGCCAGCAGTTACCAAGGGACTGCCACCAAGTCACCCCTCCACTTT. Its protein product is CASSYQGTATKSPLHF. The chain employs TRBV6-5 and TRBJ1-6, with D tentatively TRBD1 (5 bases). From germline, CDR1 is MNHEY and CDR2 SVGAGI. The CDR3 sequence is 16 residues long. V lost 2 bases to trimming and J lost 10 bases, with 18 bases between them.

In DNA, the CDR3 is TGTGCCAGCAGCCCCCTGGGGGCCGGCGGGGAGCTGTTTTTT. Protein sequence: CASSPLGAGGELFF. V is TRBV14 and J is TRBJ2-2; D might be TRBD1 (6 bases). Germline CDR1 reads SGHDN; CDR2 reads FVKESK. The CDR3 covers 14 residues. The V and J ends lost 4 bases and 7 bases respectively, with 13 bases between them.